The 16 T cell receptor beta chains given below trace back to one sample, sequenced in a study of T cells after yellow fever vaccination (dated by TCRdb to about 2019). The treatment or condition label, read with the paper, signifies: live attenuated yellow fever vaccine strain. Libraries were constructed by 5' RACE. TCRdb names Illumina HiSeq 2500 as the instrument used. The public reads were reprocessed in TCRdb via fastp at Q25 and MiXCR, keeping in-frame beta chains. Each entry is one CDR3 protein sequence, shown with its most common DNA and genes. The sample data list some 110,000 distinct CDR3 sequences, and more than 6.5% of these were observed just once. Approximately 2.7% of the sample is taken by the ten largest. The specimen comprised CD4+ T cells sorted from PBMCs, sampled less than 11 days after the first yellow fever vaccination. The receptors here all came from a man aged 18 to 30 who received the YFV17D yellow fever vaccine.

This clonotype was counted ten times or more. For the CDR3, the DNA is TGTGCCAGCAGCCCACGGGGACAGGGCTATTGCGCAGATACGCAGTATTTT. It specifies CASSPRGQGYCADTQYF. V and J are TRBV3-1 and TRBJ2-3, with 9 bases that match TRBD1. CDR1 is LGHDT and CDR2 is YNNKEL in the germline V gene (reference sequence). The CDR3 sequence is 17 residues long. The junction had 12 bases not matched to a gene; V was cut back by 4 bases and J by 4 bases.

This clonotype was detected ten times or more. J is TRBJ2-4 and V is TRBV6-5; D remains unclear. Trimming cost V 0 bases and J 0 bases, with 6 bases left between them. There are 15 residues in the CDR3. From germline, CDR1 is MNHEY and CDR2 SVGAGI. The CDR3 region is CASSYSTPAKNIQYF. CDR3 in DNA: TGTGCCAGCAGTTACTCGACCCCAGCCAAAAACATTCAGTACTTC.

There are many counts of this clonotype. The chain couples TRBV4-1 to TRBJ2-1; either TRBD1 or TRBD2 may fit D (5 bases each). The V gene lost 0 bases and the J gene lost 10 bases, with 10 bases spanning the gap. The germline V gene has CDR1 MGHRA and CDR2 YSYEKL. The CDR3 extends over 13 amino acids. The CDR3 region has the DNA TGCGCCAGCAGCCAAGATGGGACCGACGAGCAGTTCTTC. Protein sequence: CASSQDGTDEQFF.

Many counts were recorded for this clonotype. The V gene is TRBV18, the J gene TRBJ2-5; D gene ambiguous. Looked up from germline, CDR1 is KGHSH and CDR2 is LQKENI. The CDR3 loop spans 13 amino acids. V was cut by 3 bases and J by 5 bases, with 10 bases left in between. CDR3 sequence reads: CASSPRVDETQYF. The CDR3 nucleotides are TGTGCCAGCTCACCGCGAGTGGACGAGACCCAGTACTTC.

This clonotype was seen many times. V gene TRBV10-3 combines with J gene TRBJ2-5; 7 bases are a match to TRBD1. CDR1 and CDR2 from the germline V gene are ENHRY and SYGVKD. This CDR3 region has 13 residues. The trim removed 8 bases at V and 5 bases at J, leaving 8 bases unmatched. The CDR3 spells CAISLPGGETQYF. The CDR3 DNA sequence: TGTGCCATCTCTCTCCCAGGGGGTGAGACCCAGTACTTC.

This clonotype showed up many times. V is TRBV5-1 and J is TRBJ1-2, with TRBD1 matching over 8 bases. Per the germline V gene, CDR1 is SGHRS and CDR2 is YFSETQ. Trimming at V came to 4 bases and at J to 3 bases, leaving 8 bases not matched to a gene. The CDR3 totals 15 residues. CDR3 DNA: TGCGCCAGCAGCCGACAGGGGAACGGTGACTATGGCTACACCTTC. Its translation is CASSRQGNGDYGYTF.

This clonotype was observed many times. This sequence joins TRBV5-6 and TRBJ2-3, with TRBD2 matching 8 bases. The CDR3 length is 18 residues. The trim removed 2 bases at V and 0 bases at J, leaving 11 bases unmatched. Per the germline V gene, CDR1 is SGHDT and CDR2 is YYEEEE. This chain's CDR3 is CASSLIRWERGSTDTQYF. The DNA for the CDR3 is TGTGCCAGCAGCTTAATTAGATGGGAGCGGGGGAGCACAGATACGCAGTATTTT.

This clonotype was seen many times. The CDR3 sequence: CASSSPAWTSNIQYF. CDR3 sequence (DNA): TGTGCCAGCAGCTCTCCAGCGTGGACTTCAAACATTCAGTACTTC. V gene TRBV5-6 combines with J gene TRBJ2-4; D is perhaps TRBD2 (5 bases). CDR3 length equals 15 residues. V lost 3 bases, J lost 6 bases, and 16 bases lay in between. Germline-derived CDR1 and CDR2 are SGHDT and YYEEEE.

Ten or more counts support this clonotype. This sequence joins TRBV20-1 and TRBJ2-7, with a tentative D call TRBD2 (5 bases). This CDR3 has 14 amino acids. V was pared by 5 bases and J by 2 bases, with 16 bases between. CDR1 and CDR2 from the germline V gene are DFQATT and SNEGSKA (reference sequence). The CDR3 here is CSAARADGAYEQYF. Written as DNA, the CDR3 is TGCAGTGCTGCCCGAGCGGACGGAGCCTACGAGCAGTACTTC.

The sample holds many counts of this clonotype. The gene calls are TRBV7-9 and TRBJ2-5; tentatively, D is TRBD1 or TRBD2 (6 bases each). Looked up from germline, CDR1 is SEHNR and CDR2 is FQNEAQ (reference sequence). Trimming took off 3 bases at V and 5 bases at J, with 10 bases between the two ends. This CDR3 has 13 amino acids. The CDR3 spells CASSFLGGETQYF. CDR3 sequence (DNA): TGTGCCAGCAGCTTTTTAGGGGGGGAGACCCAGTACTTC.

This clonotype was recorded at least ten times. V and J are TRBV7-2 and TRBJ1-2, with 8 bases identical to TRBD1. Trimming cost V 8 bases and J 7 bases; bases outside gene matches: 12. CDR3 size: 14 residues. In germline, CDR1 is SGHTA, CDR2 FQGNSA. This chain's CDR3 is CASVAGGFSPGYTF. CDR3 nucleotides: TGTGCCAGCGTCGCAGGGGGCTTCTCCCCTGGCTACACCTTC.

In its sample, this clonotype was seen a few times. V gene TRBV24-1 combines with J gene TRBJ2-5; D might be TRBD1 or TRBD2, each matching 5 bases. CDR1 is KGHDR, CDR2 SFDVKD, per germline. Between the trimmed V and J ends, which lost 0 bases and 5 bases, there was a span of 9 bases. The CDR3 spans 14 residues. This chain's CDR3 is CATSDLWDLETQYF. As DNA, the CDR3 is TGTGCCACCAGTGATTTGTGGGACCTGGAGACCCAGTACTTC.

At least ten counts were recorded for this clonotype. One junction end disagrees with the germline gene, perhaps due to a read error. This chain joins TRBV12-3 or TRBV12-4 and TRBJ1-6; tentatively, D is TRBD1 (5 bases). The CDR3 is 11 amino acids. The CDR3 protein is CASSPGVPLHF. For the CDR3, the DNA is TGTGCCAGCTCCCCGGGGGTCCCCCTGCACTTT.

The V call is TRBV11-2, the J call TRBJ2-3; 7 bases map to TRBD2. This CDR3 contains 16 residues. Germline CDR1 and CDR2: SGHAT and FQNNGV. With 6 bases clipped from V and 1 base from J, the junction kept 10 bases outside the gene matches. The CDR3 nucleotides read TGTGCCAGCAGGGGGATGAGTGGGGGGGGCACAGATACGCAGTATTTT. This translates into CASRGMSGGGTDTQYF.

On this clonotype itself: Being one base from a much bigger clone, this may be a read error. V gene TRBV5-1 combines with J gene TRBJ2-2; D uncertain. V gave up 4 bases and J gave up 6 bases, with 16 bases separating them. Germline V CDR1 and CDR2: SGHRS, YFSETQ. This CDR3 contains 15 residues. In DNA form, the CDR3 reads TGCGCCAGCAGCGTCGTTAGAGCTTTCCCCGGGGAGCTGTTTTTT. It encodes CASSVVRAFPGELFF.

This clonotype was observed at least ten times. The rearrangement links TRBV6-1 to TRBJ1-6; D perhaps matches TRBD1 (6 bases). The CDR3 is 15 amino acids. Germline V gene lookup returns CDR1 MNHNS and CDR2 SASEGT. V lost 6 bases, J lost 7 bases, and 16 bases lay in between. CDR3 region: CASSPRGQRNSPLHF. The DNA for the CDR3 is TGTGCCAGCAGCCCTCGAGGACAGAGGAATTCACCCCTCCACTTT.